This TCR beta chain was identified during a study of blood T cell repertoires in COVID-19. On the study more broadly: From the United States, Italy and Spain came samples of acute and convalescent COVID-19. The analysed material was cDNA or gDNA that came from T cells, B-cell-depleted T cells, or PBMCs.

In the source study's methods: Nucleated cell number was recorded as an estimate derived from reference gene primer amplification. Measured with immunoSEQ multiplex PCR; TCRdb has only the in-frame clones, and not every one. From that table come the V and J calls and clone size; the DNA was used to work out D and trimming. The sample has around 110,000 clones; over 80% are singletons. Input material: peripheral blood. The receptor comes from a woman in her seventies with acute or convalescent COVID-19.

The CDR3 region has the DNA TGTGCCAGCAGCCCCACCGGAGGGTACAGTAACTATGGCTACACCTTC. This encodes CASSPTGGYSNYGYTF. The chain employs TRBV6-4 and TRBJ1-2; D gene uncertain. The CDR3 is 16 amino acids. Germline V gives CDR1 MRHNA, CDR2 SNTAGT. Trimming pared 6 bases from V and 1 base from J, leaving 18 bases between.